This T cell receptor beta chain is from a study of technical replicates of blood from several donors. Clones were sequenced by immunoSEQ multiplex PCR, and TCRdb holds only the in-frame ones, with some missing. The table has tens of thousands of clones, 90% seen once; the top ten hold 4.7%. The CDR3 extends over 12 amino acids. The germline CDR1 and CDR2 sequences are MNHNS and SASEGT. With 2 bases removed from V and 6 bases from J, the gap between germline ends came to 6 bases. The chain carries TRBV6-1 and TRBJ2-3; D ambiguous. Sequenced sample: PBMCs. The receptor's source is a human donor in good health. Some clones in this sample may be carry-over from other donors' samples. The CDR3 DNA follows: TGTGCCAGCAGTGAATATGTGGATACGCAGTATTTT. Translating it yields CASSEYVDTQYF.